The 10 T cell receptor beta chains in this list originate from one sample, sequenced in a study of T cell responses to AZD1222 COVID-19 vaccine. Method: immunoSEQ multiplex PCR; TCRdb's copy keeps in-frame clones and lacks some. Found here are 100,000 to 150,000 clones, 75% to 90% of them singletons; the top ten hold 1.4% to 1.5%. The source material was peripheral blood, sampled on day 0 of AZD1222 vaccination. These TCRs come from an adult in good health.

V usage is TRBV9 and J usage is TRBJ2-3; D unclear. The germline V and J ends were trimmed by 1 base and 3 bases, with 6 bases remaining between them. This CDR3 region has 13 residues. Germline lookup yields CDR1 SGDLS and CDR2 YYNGEE. The CDR3 region has the DNA TGTGCCAGCAGCGTAACCGGAACAGATACGCAGTATTTT. Protein product: CASSVTGTDTQYF.

The CDR3 coding sequence is TGTGCCTGGAGGAGAGATTTCCGGACTGAAGCTTTCTTT. This gives the protein CAWRRDFRTEAFF. This sequence joins TRBV30 and TRBJ1-1; no clear D. The germline V gene encodes CDR1 GTSNPN and CDR2 SVGIG (reference sequence). The CDR3 extends over 13 amino acids. The V gene lost 3 bases and the J gene lost 5 bases, with 13 bases spanning the gap.

This clone was seen a single time. V is TRBV30 and J is TRBJ1-3; TRBD1 is a possible D gene (5 bases). V was clipped by 4 bases and J by 1 base, with 17 bases between them. The CDR3 length is 16 residues. Germline CDR1 is GTSNPN and CDR2 is SVGIG (reference sequence). CDR3 in amino acids: CAWKEPGRLSGNTIYF. The CDR3 nucleotides are TGTGCCTGGAAGGAACCGGGACGGCTGTCTGGAAACACCATATATTTT. The full variable domain, with the rest looked up from reference TRBV30 and TRBJ1-3, is SQTIHQWPATLVQPVGSPLSLECTVEGTSNPNLYWYRQAAGRGLQLLFYSVGIGQISSEVPQNLSASRPQDRQFILSSKKLLLSDSGFYLCAWKEPGRLSGNTIYFGEGSWLTVV.

This clone was observed once. The genes are TRBV27 and TRBJ1-5; tentative D call: TRBD1 (5 bases). The CDR3 covers 16 residues. Trimming took off 4 bases at V and 0 bases at J, with 13 bases between the two ends. Germline assignment: CDR1 MNHEY and CDR2 SMNVEV (reference sequence). The CDR3 reads CASSSYGGVSNQPQHF. DNA for the CDR3: TGTGCCAGCAGTTCTTACGGGGGAGTTAGCAATCAGCCCCAGCATTTT.

This clone occurred once. V is TRBV6-2 or TRBV6-3 and J is TRBJ1-2, with unresolved D. There are 15 residues in the CDR3. Between the trimmed V and J ends, which lost 3 bases and 3 bases, there was a span of 14 bases. Germline assignment: CDR1 MNHEY and CDR2 SVGEGT. This chain's CDR3 is CASSYSRGPHYGYTF. CDR3 nucleotide sequence: TGTGCCAGCAGTTATTCCCGCGGACCTCACTATGGCTACACCTTC.

This chain links TRBV6-1 with TRBJ1-3, with 7 bases fitting TRBD1. The ends lost 3 bases at V and 0 bases at J; junction bases unmatched: 2. Germline V gene data show CDR1 as MNHNS and CDR2 as SASEGT. The CDR3 loop spans 15 amino acids. CDR3 protein: CASSEGQSSGNTIYF. In nucleotides, the CDR3 is TGTGCCAGCAGTGAGGGACAGAGCTCTGGAAACACCATATATTTT.

The chain uses TRBV6-5 and TRBJ1-1; tentative D call: TRBD1 (6 bases). The V and J ends lost 2 bases and 1 base respectively, with 11 bases between them. The germline CDR1 and CDR2 sequences are MNHEY and SVGAGI. The CDR3 covers 15 residues. Here the CDR3 reads CASSYETGGNTEAFF. CDR3 in DNA: TGTGCCAGCAGTTACGAGACAGGAGGGAACACTGAAGCTTTCTTT.

V usage is TRBV30 and J usage is TRBJ2-7, with D uncertain. The CDR3 extends over 12 amino acids. The germline V gene encodes CDR1 GTSNPN and CDR2 SVGIG (reference sequence). Trimming stripped 3 bases from V and 5 bases from J, with 11 bases between. CDR3 nucleotides: TGTGCCTGGAGCCCAATTGCCCACGAGCAGTACTTC. This encodes CAWSPIAHEQYF.

V gene TRBV9 combines with J gene TRBJ2-1; 16 positions match TRBD2. This CDR3 has 20 amino acids. The V segment lost 4 bases and the J segment 1 base; nucleotides outside the gene matches: 11. Germline CDR1 and CDR2: SGDLS and YYNGEE. CDR3 nucleotides: TGTGCCAGCAGCCCGGGTCCCGGGACTAGCGGGGGGGTGTCCTACAATGAGCAGTTCTTC. It translates to CASSPGPGTSGGVSYNEQFF.

The J gene is TRBJ1-6, the V gene TRBV6-6; D remains ambiguous. V was clipped by 5 bases and J by 0 bases, with 17 bases between them. This CDR3 is 18 amino acids long. Germline CDR1 reads MNHNY; CDR2 reads SVGAGI (reference sequence). The chain's CDR3 is CASSLSTPKSSYNSPLHF. CDR3 bases: TGTGCCAGCAGTCTGTCAACTCCGAAGAGCTCCTATAATTCACCCCTCCACTTT.